Listed below are T cell receptor beta chains from one sample, sequenced in a study of neoadjuvant nivolumab and ipilimumab in lung cancer. The table came from immunoSEQ multiplex PCR; TCRdb's copy has only in-frame clones and leaves some out. The table records 9,500 to 10,000 clones, about four fifths of them present only once. This sample comprised peripheral blood, obtained before neoadjuvant nivolumab, alone or with ipilimumab. The receptors shown here come from an adult with non-small cell lung cancer. Each CDR3 is given without its conserved first and last residue. D genes are given only for firm matches. For some rows the clone size is stated as once, few or many, or as a class when expanded; others skip it.

TRBJ2-3,TRBD2,.,15,TRBV19,ASSSGLAGVHTDTQY
TRBJ2-3,TRBD2,.,14,TRBV11-2,ASRGRLAGGRETQY
TRBJ1-2,.,.,12,TRBV28,ASRPRGQDYGYT
TRBJ2-1,TRBD1,.,14,TRBV7-2,ASSFTGGQGDNEQF
TRBJ1-5,.,.,12,TRBV19,ASRGGSLNQPQH
TRBJ2-7,TRBD2,.,12,TRBV2,ASTERESSYEQY
TRBJ2-3,.,.,14,TRBV9,ASSEQDSGGTDTQY
TRBJ1-1,.,.,9,TRBV28,ASSDYTEAF
TRBJ2-7,.,.,13,TRBV28,ASSLWGFTQYEQY
TRBJ2-7,.,.,12,TRBV19,ASSTFGVRSEQY
TRBJ1-5,.,.,12,TRBV28,ASTWRGYNQPQH
TRBJ2-7,TRBD1,.,14,TRBV4-1,ASSQEGQGLRIEQY
TRBJ2-5,TRBD1,few,10,TRBV7-9,ASRTGEETQY
TRBJ2-2,.,.,15,TRBV5-6,ASSLAQRRTNTGELF
TRBJ1-5,.,once,10,TRBV7-2,ASSLTDEPQH
TRBJ2-3,TRBD2,.,13,TRBV5-1,ASSPWTSTTDTQY
TRBJ2-1,.,.,15,TRBV5-4,ASQLPLGASSYNEQF
TRBJ1-1,TRBD1,.,12,TRBV7-8,ASSPRTGGTEAF
TRBJ1-4,TRBD1,.,13,TRBV13,ASSLLGTGDEKLF